Shown below are 18 T cell receptor beta chains from a single sample sequenced in a study of blood T cells in healthy people across ages. Primed by a sample-barcoded 5' primer and a J-beta primer mix, a second PCR proceeded for 7 to 11 cycles. MiXCR, applied by TCRdb to the 5' RACE reads, yields one record per CDR3 protein. Of about a million distinct CDR3 sequences in the sample, roughly two fifths were seen once. Sequenced sample: blood. All receptors derive from a man aged 18 to 29 in good health.

The chain carries TRBV5-6 and TRBJ2-1; a possible D gene is TRBD2 (6 bases). The assigned J gene may be wrong: the sequence end matches TRBJ2-7 better. The germline V gene encodes CDR1 SGHDT and CDR2 YYEEEE. This CDR3 has 12 amino acids. CDR3 region: CASSVRRDEQYF. For the CDR3, the DNA is TGTGCCAGCAGCGTACGGAGGGATGAGCAGTACTTC.

V gene TRBV2 combines with J gene TRBJ1-1; 8 nucleotides agree with TRBD1. Germline values: CDR1 SNHLY, CDR2 FYNNEI. The CDR3 has 15 residues. Trimming cost V 7 bases and J 5 bases; bases outside gene matches: 12. The CDR3 bases are TGTGCCAGCACTCTTGAAGGACAGGGAGGGACTGAAGCTTTCTTT. It codes for CASTLEGQGGTEAFF.

The V call is TRBV6-6, the J call TRBJ2-3, with D maybe TRBD2 (7 bases). V lost 6 bases to trimming and J lost 2 bases, with 18 bases between them. The CDR3 contains 16 residues. Germline lookup yields CDR1 MNHNY and CDR2 SVGAGI (reference sequence). DNA for the CDR3: TGTGCCAGCAGCTACCTAAGGGGGGGAATCACAGATACGCAGTATTTT. Its protein product is CASSYLRGGITDTQYF.

The chain combines TRBV4-2 with TRBJ1-4; 7 nucleotides align to TRBD1. V shed 4 bases, J shed 3 bases, and the junction held 8 bases outside the gene matches. Germline V gene lookup returns CDR1 LGHNA and CDR2 YNFKEQ. CDR3 length equals 16 residues. CDR3 amino acids: CASSRIGTEPNEKLFF. In DNA form, the CDR3 reads TGTGCCAGCAGCCGCATAGGGACAGAACCTAATGAAAAACTGTTTTTT.

This clonotype was observed a few times. This sequence joins TRBV7-8 and TRBJ2-3; D ambiguous. This CDR3 is built from 12 residues. Germline CDR1 SGHVS, CDR2 FQNEAQ. V was cut by 5 bases and J by 6 bases, with 9 bases left in between. CDR3: CASSHFGDTQYF. CDR3 DNA sequence: TGTGCCAGCAGCCATTTCGGGGATACGCAGTATTTT.

This clonotype was detected once. Its ends do not fully match the called genes, so a read error is possible. V is TRBV5-1 and J is TRBJ2-3; D possibly corresponds to TRBD2 (6 bases). The CDR3 extends over 15 amino acids. Germline values: CDR1 SGHRS, CDR2 YFSETQ. CDR3 region: CAGSSTGASTDTQYF. In DNA, the CDR3 is TGCGCCGGCAGCTCGACGGGAGCTAGCACAGATACGCAGTATTTT.

Of note for this clonotype: A much larger clonotype is one base distant, so this may be a read error. The rearrangement uses TRBV6-4 and TRBJ2-6, with 7 positions matching TRBD1. This CDR3 is built from 15 residues. In germline, CDR1 is MRHNA, CDR2 SNTAGT. DNA for the CDR3: TGTGCCAGCGGTGAAGGGGGCACTGGGGCCAACGTCCTGACTTTC. Its protein is CASGEGGTGANVLTF.

This clonotype turned up a few times. The junction shows a germline mismatch at one end, possibly a read error. J is TRBJ1-3 and V is TRBV20-1; TRBD1 is a possible D gene (5 bases). The CDR3 is made up of 15 amino acids. In germline, CDR1 is DFQATT, CDR2 SNEGSKA (reference sequence). CDR3: CSARDRAGSENTIYF. CDR3 sequence (DNA): TGCAGTGCTAGAGATCGGGCAGGGTCTGAAAACACCATATATTTT.

About this clonotype: Sequence at one end of the junction differs from germline and may be a read error. This rearrangement joins TRBV6-2 or TRBV6-3 to TRBJ2-5; perhaps D is TRBD1 or TRBD2 (5 bases each). In germline, CDR1 is MNHEY, CDR2 SVGEGT. The CDR3 is made up of 15 amino acids. CDR3 nucleotide sequence: TGTGCCAGCAGTTACGCAGGGACCGGACAAGAGACCCTGTACTTC. Translating it yields CASSYAGTGQETLYF.

This clonotype was seen more than once but under ten times. The genes are TRBV4-1 and TRBJ1-2, with a weak D call TRBD1 (5 bases). The V end was cut by 3 bases, the J end by 8 bases, with 10 bases between. The germline V gene encodes CDR1 MGHRA and CDR2 YSYEKL. The CDR3 has 12 residues. Here the CDR3 reads CASSHNDRGYTF. CDR3 DNA: TGCGCCAGCAGCCATAACGACAGAGGCTACACCTTC.

This clonotype was recorded a few times. CDR3 nucleotide sequence: TGCGCCAGCAGCTTGTTTGGGTCTAGCGGGGGGAACTACAATGAGCAGTTCTTC. This encodes CASSLFGSSGGNYNEQFF. The V gene is TRBV5-1, the J gene TRBJ2-1; 11 bases agree with TRBD2. Per germline, CDR1 SGHRS and CDR2 YFSETQ. J was trimmed by 3 bases and V by 1 base; bases with no gene match: 9. CDR3 length: 18 amino acids.

The DNA of the CDR3 is TGCAGTGCTAGACGTAGCGGGGCCACCGGGGAGCTGTTTTTT. Protein sequence: CSARRSGATGELFF. The chain uses TRBV20-1 and TRBJ2-2; TRBD2 matches 8 bases. The CDR3 has 14 residues. Germline CDR1 is DFQATT and CDR2 is SNEGSKA (reference sequence). V lost 2 bases and J lost 4; bases outside the gene matches: 3.

The chain employs TRBV20-1 and TRBJ2-5; D remains unclear. Germline lookup yields CDR1 DFQATT and CDR2 SNEGSKA (reference sequence). The CDR3 contains 11 residues. Trimming removed 4 bases at V and 0 bases at J, with 3 bases between. The CDR3 here is CSANNQETQYF. CDR3 sequence (DNA): TGCAGTGCTAATAACCAAGAGACCCAGTACTTC.

This clonotype has more than one count but fewer than ten. The chain joins TRBV20-1 to TRBJ1-2; unclear D gene. V was pared by 0 bases and J by 3 bases, with 17 bases between. Germline V lookup: CDR1 DFQATT, CDR2 SNEGSKA (reference sequence). This CDR3 is 16 amino acids long. The CDR3: CSARDPVSLRDYGYTF. In DNA form, the CDR3 reads TGCAGTGCTAGAGATCCGGTCTCCCTACGGGACTATGGCTACACCTTC.

The CDR3 sequence is CSARGVQGAETQYF. CDR3 bases: TGCAGTGCTAGAGGGGTGCAAGGAGCCGAGACCCAGTACTTC. J is TRBJ2-5 and V is TRBV20-1; D not resolved. The CDR3 contains 14 residues. CDR1 is DFQATT and CDR2 is SNEGSKA in the germline V gene (reference sequence). The V and J ends lost 1 base and 5 bases respectively, with 14 bases between them.

The chain links TRBV28 to TRBJ1-1; possibly TRBD1 for D (5 bases). Trimming removed 3 bases from V and 7 bases from J, with 15 bases in between. The CDR3 sequence is 14 residues long. Germline CDR1 MDHEN, CDR2 SYDVKM. Here the CDR3 DNA reads TGTGCCAGCAGTTTCCCGAGCGTGGGACTTGAAGCTTTCTTT. It translates to CASSFPSVGLEAFF.

The chain is built from TRBV4-1 and TRBJ2-3; perhaps TRBD1 as D (6 bases). The CDR3 is made up of 17 amino acids. V gave up 3 bases and J gave up 2 bases, with 18 bases separating them. Germline V CDR1 and CDR2: MGHRA, YSYEKL. The CDR3, as DNA: TGCGCCAGCAGCCATGTCCGGACCAGGGGCGACACAGATACGCAGTATTTT. Encoded protein: CASSHVRTRGDTDTQYF.

This clonotype was detected only a few times. CDR3 amino acids: CASSLRQGLASTDTQYF. The CDR3 DNA reads as TGTGCCAGCAGCCTTCGACAGGGATTAGCTAGCACAGATACGCAGTATTTT. The V call is TRBV7-2, the J call TRBJ2-3, with TRBD1 matching 7 bases. J was trimmed by 0 bases and V by 5 bases; bases with no gene match: 11. CDR1 SGHTA and CDR2 FQGNSA come from the germline V gene. This CDR3 has 17 residues.